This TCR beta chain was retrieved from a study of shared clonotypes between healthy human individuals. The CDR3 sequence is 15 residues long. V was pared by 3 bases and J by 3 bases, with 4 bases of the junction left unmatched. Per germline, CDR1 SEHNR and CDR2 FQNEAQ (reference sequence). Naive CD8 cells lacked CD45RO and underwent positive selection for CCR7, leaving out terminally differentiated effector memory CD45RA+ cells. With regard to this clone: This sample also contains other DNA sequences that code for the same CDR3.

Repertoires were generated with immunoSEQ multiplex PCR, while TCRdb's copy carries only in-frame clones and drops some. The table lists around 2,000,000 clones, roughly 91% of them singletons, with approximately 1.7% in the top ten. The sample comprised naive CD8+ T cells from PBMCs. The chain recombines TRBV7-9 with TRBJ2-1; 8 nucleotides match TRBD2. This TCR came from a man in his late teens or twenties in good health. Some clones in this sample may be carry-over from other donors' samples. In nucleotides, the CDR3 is TGTGCCAGCAGCTTGCGGCTAGCGGGCTACAATGAGCAGTTCTTC. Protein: CASSLRLAGYNEQFF. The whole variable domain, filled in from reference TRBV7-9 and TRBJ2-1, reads DTGVSQNPRHKITKRGQNVTFRCDPISEHNRLYWYRQTLGQGPEFLTYFQNEAQLEKSRLLSDRFSAERPKGSFSTLEIQRTEQGDSAMYLCASSLRLAGYNEQFFGPGTRLTVL.